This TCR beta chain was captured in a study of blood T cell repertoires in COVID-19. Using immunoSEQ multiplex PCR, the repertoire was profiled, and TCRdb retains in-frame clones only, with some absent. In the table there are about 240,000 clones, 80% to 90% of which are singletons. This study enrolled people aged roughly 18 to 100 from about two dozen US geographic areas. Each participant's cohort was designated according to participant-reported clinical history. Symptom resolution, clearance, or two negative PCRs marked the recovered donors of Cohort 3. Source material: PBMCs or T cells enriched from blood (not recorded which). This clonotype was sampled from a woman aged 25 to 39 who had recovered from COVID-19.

In DNA form, the CDR3 reads TGCGCCAGCAGATCTGCGGGACAGTTAAATGAAAAACTGTTTTTT. It encodes CASRSAGQLNEKLFF. The chain links TRBV5-1 to TRBJ1-4; 7 bases are shared with TRBD1. This CDR3 has 15 residues. With V trimmed by 5 bases and J by 5 bases, 9 bases remained unmatched. Per germline, CDR1 SGHRS and CDR2 YFSETQ.